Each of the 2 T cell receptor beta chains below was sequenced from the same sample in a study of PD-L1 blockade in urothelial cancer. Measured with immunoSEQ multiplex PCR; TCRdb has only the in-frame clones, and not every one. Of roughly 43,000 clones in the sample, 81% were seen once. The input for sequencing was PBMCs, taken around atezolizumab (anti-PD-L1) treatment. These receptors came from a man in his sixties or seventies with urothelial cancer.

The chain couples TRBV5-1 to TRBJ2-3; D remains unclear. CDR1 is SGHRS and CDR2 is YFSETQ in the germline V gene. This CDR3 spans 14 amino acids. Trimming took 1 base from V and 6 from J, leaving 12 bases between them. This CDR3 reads CASSLPGRGDTQYF. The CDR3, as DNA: TGCGCCAGCAGCTTGCCCGGCCGCGGTGATACGCAGTATTTT.

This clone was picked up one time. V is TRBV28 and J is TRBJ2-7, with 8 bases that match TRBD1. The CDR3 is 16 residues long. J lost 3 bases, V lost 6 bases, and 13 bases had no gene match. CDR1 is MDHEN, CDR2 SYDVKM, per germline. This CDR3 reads CASSLPIGTGIYEQYF. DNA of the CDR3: TGTGCCAGCAGCTTACCCATAGGGACAGGAATCTACGAGCAGTACTTC.